The next 30 T cell receptor beta chains were all read from a single sample in a study of Tregs in tolerant kidney transplant recipients (dated by TCRdb to between 2018 and 2021). This sample's time point label indicates: blood sample drawn before combined kidney and bone marrow transplant. Library preparation employed the immunoSEQ multiplex PCR assay. TCRdb's version of the immuneACCESS table is confined to in-frame rearrangements and falls short of the full clone set. An unresolved V gene accounts for under half of the shortfall where checked; the remainder is of unknown origin. The table of this sample itemizes roughly 50,000 clones. The ten most abundant clones make up roughly 0.8% of the sample. The material sequenced was CD4+ T cells from blood, taken before the transplant. All receptors come from a human donor who received a combined kidney and bone marrow transplant.

Remarks on this clone: The CDR3 extends 3 residues past the end of the read, so its final part is completed from the germline J gene. The chain carries TRBV18 and TRBJ1-4, with 7 bases matching TRBD1. Germline values: CDR1 KGHSH, CDR2 LQKENI. The length of the CDR3 is 17 residues. Trimming removed 4 bases from V and 2 bases from J; junction bases left unmatched: 10. This chain's CDR3 is CASSHWDSRGTNEKLFF. The sequenced CDR3 bases are TGTGCCAGCTCACACTGGGACAGCCGAGGGACTAATGAAAAA. Variable domain in full (rest from reference TRBV18 and TRBJ1-4): NAGVMQNPRHLVRRRGQEARLRCSPMKGHSHVYWYRQLPEEGLKFMVYLQKENIIDESGMPKERFSAEFPKEGPSILRIQQVVRGDSAAYFCASSHWDSRGTNEKLFFGSGTQLSVL.

CDR3 region: CASSRGIAGELFF. The part of the CDR3 DNA that was read is TGTGCCAGCAGCAGGGGAATCGCCGGGGAG. The chain carries TRBV5-6 and TRBJ2-2; the D gene is possibly TRBD1 (5 bases). The sequenced fragment ends 3 residues before the CDR3 boundary, so the rest is inferred from the germline J gene. V was cut by 4 bases and J by 6 bases, with 10 bases left in between. The CDR3 contains 13 residues. Germline CDR1 reads SGHDT; CDR2 reads YYEEEE.

Turning to this clone: The read terminates 3 residues before the CDR3 end, so the remaining end is supplied by the germline J gene. The rearrangement links TRBV18 to TRBJ2-7; D unresolved. The germline V and J ends were trimmed by 4 bases and 5 bases, with 9 bases remaining between them. Germline V lookup: CDR1 KGHSH, CDR2 LQKENI. The CDR3 totals 12 residues. CDR3 DNA, as far as it was read: TGTGCCAGCTCACAAGGGCAACACGAG. Encoded protein: CASSQGQHE. Given in full, the CDR3 is CASSQGQHEQYF. The variable domain in full, with the rest retrieved from reference TRBV18 and TRBJ2-7, is NAGVMQNPRHLVRRRGQEARLRCSPMKGHSHVYWYRQLPEEGLKFMVYLQKENIIDESGMPKERFSAEFPKEGPSILRIQQVVRGDSAAYFCASSQGQHEQYFGPGTRLTVT.

Comment on this clone: The sequenced fragment ends 3 residues before the CDR3 boundary, so the rest is inferred from the germline J gene. The rearrangement links TRBV7-2 to TRBJ2-7; 11 bases are a match to TRBD2. The junction had 2 bases not matched to a gene; V was cut back by 2 bases and J by 2 bases. Germline V gene lookup returns CDR1 SGHTA and CDR2 FQGNSA. The CDR3 runs to 15 residues. CDR3 sequence reads: CASSLLSGGAYEQYF. The CDR3 bases that were read are TGTGCCAGCAGCTTACTTAGCGGGGGGGCCTACGAG.

Regarding this clone: The CDR3 extends 3 residues past the end of the read, so its final part is completed from the germline J gene. The chain has TRBV18 and TRBJ1-5; TRBD1 aligns across 9 bases. Germline values: CDR1 KGHSH, CDR2 LQKENI. This CDR3 region has 16 residues. With 6 bases clipped from V and 4 bases from J, the junction kept 10 bases outside the gene matches. The CDR3 sequence is CASSQGGTGTNQPQHF. CDR3 bases read: TGTGCCAGCTCCCAAGGGGGGACAGGGACAAATCAGCCC.

As regards this clone: The read terminates 3 residues ahead of where the CDR3 ends, so the germline J gene completes it. The chain couples TRBV19 to TRBJ2-3; maybe TRBD2 (6 bases). In germline, CDR1 is LNHDA, CDR2 SQIVND (reference sequence). The CDR3 runs to 15 residues. The V end lost 5 bases, the J end lost 6 bases, and 18 bases lay between the germline ends. The part of the CDR3 DNA that was read is TGTGCCAGTAGTGCCAGCGGGTCCCAACCGGATACG. It yields the protein CASSASGSQPDT. The entire CDR3 reads CASSASGSQPDTQYF.

As concerns this clone: The missing CDR3 end, 3 residues past where the read stops, is filled in from the germline J gene. The V gene is TRBV19, the J gene TRBJ1-2; TRBD1 agrees at 8 bases. Per germline, CDR1 LNHDA and CDR2 SQIVND (reference sequence). The CDR3 has 14 residues. The covered CDR3 bases are TGTGCCAGTAGTAAGCAGGGGGCACTGGGCGGC. Its protein product is CASSKQGALGG. From start to end, the CDR3 is CASSKQGALGGYTF.

A word on this clone: The read ends 3 residues shy of where the CDR3 ends; the end is completed using the germline J gene. The J gene is TRBJ2-7, the V gene TRBV2; weak D call: TRBD2 (5 bases). CDR1 and CDR2 (germline): SNHLY, FYNNEI. The CDR3 is 14 amino acids. Trimming pared 7 bases from V and 2 bases from J, leaving 15 bases between. CDR3 sequence reads: CASKKGGLTYEQYF. CDR3 bases read: TGTGCCAGCAAAAAGGGCGGACTGACCTACGAG.

Note on this clone: The missing CDR3 end, 3 residues past where the read stops, is filled in from the germline J gene. This sequence joins TRBV18 and TRBJ1-6, with 8 nucleotides matching TRBD1. The V gene's germline CDR1 is KGHSH and CDR2 LQKENI. The J segment lost 1 base and the V segment lost 3 bases, leaving 2 bases of the junction unmatched. This CDR3 is 16 amino acids long. CDR3 DNA, as far as it was read: TGTGCCAGCTCACCGCAGGGGGCATCCTATAATTCACCC. Residues: CASSPQGASYNSP. The complete CDR3 protein is CASSPQGASYNSPLHF.

Remarks on this clone: The CDR3 goes on 3 residues after the read ends, and that part is filled in from the germline J gene. The J gene is TRBJ2-2, the V gene TRBV5-6; D may be TRBD2 (7 bases). The V end was cut by 2 bases, the J end by 5 bases, with 10 bases between. The CDR3 runs 14 residues. In germline, CDR1 is SGHDT, CDR2 YYEEEE. The CDR3 DNA, read in part, is TGTGCCAGCAGCTTCGGGGGGCGGACCGGGGAG. Translated: CASSFGGRTGE. The full-length CDR3 reads as CASSFGGRTGELFF.

The CDR3 bases that were read are TGTGCCAGCAGCTCCGTAGGGAACTATGGC. It yields the protein CASSSVGNYG. Given in full, the CDR3 is CASSSVGNYGYTF. V and J are TRBV7-9 and TRBJ1-2; the D is unclear. The sequence runs out 3 residues before the end of the CDR3; the remainder is reconstructed from the germline J gene. The germline CDR1 and CDR2 sequences are SEHNR and FQNEAQ (reference sequence). This CDR3 contains 13 residues. The V end was cut by 4 bases, the J end by 2 bases, with 8 bases between.

In regard to this clone: The read finishes 3 residues shy of the CDR3 end, and the germline J gene is used to complete it. V gene TRBV30 combines with J gene TRBJ1-2; 8 positions agree with TRBD1. Germline assignment: CDR1 GTSNPN and CDR2 SVGIG (reference sequence). The CDR3 has 14 amino acids. CDR3 amino acids: CAWRGDRPGGGYTF. Partial CDR3 DNA: TGTGCCTGGAGGGGGGACAGGCCCGGGGGGGGC.

The sequenced part of the CDR3 DNA is TGCAGTGCTAGATCTGTTCTTGGCACAGATACG. This translates into CSARSVLGTDT. The full CDR3 is CSARSVLGTDTQYF. This chain connects TRBV20-1 to TRBJ2-3; D not certain. The read halts 3 residues ahead of the CDR3 end, with the missing end drawn from the germline J gene. CDR3 length equals 14 residues. V shed 2 bases and J shed 1 base, with 10 bases lying between them. Germline CDR1 is DFQATT and CDR2 is SNEGSKA (reference sequence).

Remarks on this clone: Read sequence stops 3 residues before the CDR3 end, and the germline J gene provides the missing end. The chain links TRBV5-1 to TRBJ2-5; 9 positions match TRBD1. CDR3 size: 14 residues. CDR1 is SGHRS and CDR2 is YFSETQ in the germline V gene. The V and J ends lost 5 bases and 1 base, in that order; junction bases with no gene match: 3. The part of the CDR3 DNA that was read is TGCGCCAGCAGACCGACAGGGGGCCAAGAGACC. Its protein is CASRPTGGQET. Given in full, the CDR3 is CASRPTGGQETQYF.

CDR3 region: CASSSDRFSPLHF. Partial CDR3 DNA: TGTGCCAGCAGCTCGGACAGGTTTTCACCC. This chain connects TRBV7-6 to TRBJ1-6; 7 bases are shared with TRBD1. Coverage ceases 3 residues before the CDR3 finishes, and the germline J gene fills in the end. V gave up 4 bases and J gave up 9 bases; unmatched junction bases: 3. This CDR3 contains 13 residues. Germline assignment: CDR1 SGHVS and CDR2 FNYEAQ.

On this clone: The DNA ends 3 residues before the CDR3 does, and the rest of the CDR3 is filled in from the germline J gene. The chain uses TRBV4-1 and TRBJ2-3, with TRBD2 matching over 10 bases. This CDR3 comprises 18 residues. Germline CDR1 and CDR2: MGHRA and YSYEKL. Trimming cost V 3 bases and J 0 bases; bases outside gene matches: 9. CDR3: CASSQMGLARSSTDTQYF. The sequenced CDR3 bases are TGCGCCAGCAGCCAGATGGGACTAGCGAGGTCTAGCACAGATACG.

As for this clone: Read sequence stops 3 residues before the CDR3 end, and the germline J gene provides the missing end. At the DNA level, this CDR3 is encoded by other sequences in the same sample as well. This sequence joins TRBV18 and TRBJ1-1; D gene uncertain. Between the trimmed V and J ends, which lost 0 bases and 2 bases, there was a span of 7 bases. The CDR3 is 14 amino acids. Germline values: CDR1 KGHSH, CDR2 LQKENI. This CDR3 reads CASSPPAGNTEAFF. The part of the CDR3 DNA that was read is TGTGCCAGCTCACCACCGGCAGGAAACACTGAA.

About this clone itself: The CDR3 is cut off 3 residues early in the read; its end comes from the germline J gene. The gene calls are TRBV6-2 or TRBV6-3 and TRBJ2-7; 11 positions match TRBD2. V lost 6 bases, J lost 0 bases, and 4 bases stayed unmatched. Germline assignment: CDR1 MNHEY and CDR2 SVGEGT. This CDR3 is built from 15 residues. This chain's CDR3 is CASRHGTSGSYEQYF. Partial CDR3 DNA: TGTGCCAGCAGGCACGGGACTAGCGGCTCCTACGAG.

Concerning this clone: The read stops 3 residues short of the end of the CDR3; the missing end is completed from the germline J gene. The chain uses TRBV5-6 and TRBJ1-1; D gene ambiguous. Trimming pared 1 base from V and 2 bases from J, leaving 12 bases between. CDR1 is SGHDT, CDR2 YYEEEE, per germline. This CDR3 has 15 amino acids. The chain's CDR3 is CASSLSPLYNTEAFF. CDR3 DNA (partial): TGTGCCAGCAGCTTGAGCCCACTGTACAACACTGAA.

CDR3 amino acids: CASSIGDRDDTEAFF. CDR3 DNA, as far as it was read: TGTGCCAGTAGTATAGGTGACAGGGACGACACTGAA. The chain carries TRBV19 and TRBJ1-1; 7 bases match TRBD1. The CDR3 goes on 3 residues after the read ends, and that part is filled in from the germline J gene. Trimming removed 1 base from V and 3 bases from J; junction bases left unmatched: 5. This CDR3 comprises 15 residues. CDR1 and CDR2 (germline): LNHDA, SQIVND (reference sequence). Based on the CDR3 plus reference TRBV19 and TRBJ1-1, the full variable domain is DGGITQSPKYLFRKEGQNVTLSCEQNLNHDAMYWYRQDPGQGLRLIYYSQIVNDFQKGDIAEGYSVSREKKESFPLTVTSAQKNPTAFYLCASSIGDRDDTEAFFGQGTRLTVV.

The chain's CDR3 is CASSVGQGQLFF. CDR3 DNA (partial): TGTGCCAGCAGTGTTGGACAGGGACAA. V usage is TRBV6-1 and J usage is TRBJ1-4, with 8 bases lining up with TRBD1. The read stops 3 residues short of the end of the CDR3; the missing end is completed from the germline J gene. Germline V gene data show CDR1 as MNHNS and CDR2 as SASEGT. This CDR3 is 12 amino acids long.

About this clone itself: With the read ending 3 residues before the CDR3 end, the germline J gene is used to fill in that end. The V and J genes are TRBV18 and TRBJ1-6, with TRBD1 matching over 9 bases. Germline CDR1 and CDR2: KGHSH and LQKENI. The junction had 10 bases not matched to a gene; V was cut back by 0 bases and J by 4 bases. The CDR3 loop spans 19 amino acids. CDR3 in amino acids: CASSPPWGPGTGYNSPLHF. The DNA read from the CDR3 is TGTGCCAGCTCACCACCGTGGGGGCCCGGGACAGGGTATAATTCACCC.

As regards this clone: The read terminates 3 residues ahead of where the CDR3 ends, so the germline J gene completes it. The rearrangement joins TRBV5-1 to TRBJ1-1; no clear D gene. CDR1 and CDR2 (germline): SGHRS, YFSETQ. The length of the CDR3 is 14 residues. The V end lost 0 bases, the J end lost 6 bases, and 12 bases lay between the germline ends. CDR3 region: CASSLGRLAAEAFF. The DNA read from the CDR3 is TGCGCCAGCAGCTTGGGACGGCTGGCGGCTGAA.

In the case of this clone: Read sequence stops 3 residues before the CDR3 end, and the germline J gene provides the missing end. The chain carries TRBV7-7 and TRBJ2-1, with 7 bases lining up with TRBD2. CDR3 size: 15 residues. Losses at the gene ends were 3 bases for V and 7 bases for J; bases not matched to a gene: 9. Germline lookup yields CDR1 SSHAT and CDR2 FNYEAQ (reference sequence). CDR3 DNA (partial): TGTGCCAGCAGCTTGCAGGGAGGGCGAGGGAATGAG. This translates into CASSLQGGRGNE. The CDR3 in full is CASSLQGGRGNEQFF.

Details on this clone: The read finishes 3 residues shy of the CDR3 end, and the germline J gene is used to complete it. The chain links TRBV5-1 to TRBJ1-1; D is perhaps TRBD1 (6 bases). The V gene's germline CDR1 is SGHRS and CDR2 YFSETQ. The CDR3 totals 11 residues. The CDR3 spells CASSGGKGAFF. The covered CDR3 bases are TGCGCCAGCAGCGGGGGCAAAGGA.

Concerning this clone itself: Coverage ceases 3 residues before the CDR3 finishes, and the germline J gene fills in the end. The gene calls are TRBV5-1 and TRBJ1-4, with D possibly being TRBD1 (5 bases). Per germline, CDR1 SGHRS and CDR2 YFSETQ. Trimming pared 0 bases from V and 4 bases from J, leaving 7 bases between. The CDR3 extends over 14 amino acids. The CDR3 region is CASSLGDSNEKLFF. The part of the CDR3 DNA that was read is TGCGCCAGCAGCTTGGGCGACAGTAATGAAAAA.

About this clone: The missing CDR3 end, 3 residues past where the read stops, is filled in from the germline J gene. This chain uses TRBV7-9 with TRBJ2-7, with TRBD2 as a possible D gene (5 bases). This CDR3 spans 11 amino acids. V was shortened by 5 bases and J by 6 bases, with 8 bases between the two germline ends. Germline CDR1 SEHNR, CDR2 FQNEAQ (reference sequence). This CDR3 is CASSRGGEQYF. CDR3 DNA, as far as it was read: TGTGCCAGCAGCCGGGGTGGCGAG.

Concerning this clone: With the read ending 3 residues before the CDR3 end, the germline J gene is used to fill in that end. The chain employs TRBV7-2 and TRBJ1-2; 8 bases map to TRBD1. The V gene end was trimmed by 5 bases and the J gene end by 3 bases; junction bases not matched to a gene: 5. The germline gives CDR1 SGHTA, CDR2 FQGNSA. This CDR3 spans 14 amino acids. The sequenced CDR3 bases are TGTGCCAGCAGCCCGACAGGGGAGGACTATGGC. Its protein is CASSPTGEDYG. The full CDR3 reads CASSPTGEDYGYTF.

In regard to this clone: The CDR3 is cut off 3 residues early in the read; its end comes from the germline J gene. This chain joins TRBV4-2 and TRBJ2-3; 9 nucleotides match TRBD2. The CDR3 length is 16 residues. V trimming: 3 bases; J trimming: 5 bases; junction bases outside the gene matches: 9. Germline assignment: CDR1 LGHNA and CDR2 YNFKEQ. The CDR3 reads CASSQAGTSNGDTQYF. Partial CDR3 DNA: TGTGCCAGCAGCCAGGCCGGGACTAGCAATGGAGATACG.

Concerning this clone: The read ends 3 residues shy of where the CDR3 ends; the end is completed using the germline J gene. The chain recombines TRBV2 with TRBJ1-1; D might be TRBD1 (5 bases). There are 14 residues in the CDR3. V dropped 5 bases and J dropped 0 bases, with 10 bases sitting between them. The germline V gene encodes CDR1 SNHLY and CDR2 FYNNEI. The CDR3 DNA, read in part, is TGTGCCAGCAGTAGACAGAAAGTGAACACTGAA. It specifies CASSRQKVNTE. The full CDR3 protein reads CASSRQKVNTEAFF.